This TCR beta chain is from a study of neurological immune-mediated disorders. Notes on the study in general: None of the CDR3 amino acid sequences of expanded clones were shared across subjects, and this suggested private repertoires in all groups.

TCRdb analysed the 5' RACE reads with MiXCR anew, one entry per CDR3 protein. The data contain fewer than 50,000 distinct CDR3 sequences, over 8.5% of them seen just once; the ten biggest clones take up around 3.9%. The germline gives CDR1 SGHRS, CDR2 YFSETQ. This CDR3 is built from 15 residues. Trimming pared 3 bases from V and 1 base from J, leaving 13 bases between. Regarding time point: technical triplicate 1. In this sample, this clonotype turned up many times. The antigen is unknown. This sequence joins TRBV5-1 and TRBJ2-5, with a tentative D call TRBD2 (7 bases). Sequenced sample: PBMCs. The receptor was isolated from a man aged 55 to 69 with HTLV-1-associated myelopathy (HAM/TSP). For the CDR3, the DNA is TGCGCCAGCAGCTCGCGGGGGACACTCCAAGAGACCCAGTACTTC. Translating gives CASSSRGTLQETQYF.